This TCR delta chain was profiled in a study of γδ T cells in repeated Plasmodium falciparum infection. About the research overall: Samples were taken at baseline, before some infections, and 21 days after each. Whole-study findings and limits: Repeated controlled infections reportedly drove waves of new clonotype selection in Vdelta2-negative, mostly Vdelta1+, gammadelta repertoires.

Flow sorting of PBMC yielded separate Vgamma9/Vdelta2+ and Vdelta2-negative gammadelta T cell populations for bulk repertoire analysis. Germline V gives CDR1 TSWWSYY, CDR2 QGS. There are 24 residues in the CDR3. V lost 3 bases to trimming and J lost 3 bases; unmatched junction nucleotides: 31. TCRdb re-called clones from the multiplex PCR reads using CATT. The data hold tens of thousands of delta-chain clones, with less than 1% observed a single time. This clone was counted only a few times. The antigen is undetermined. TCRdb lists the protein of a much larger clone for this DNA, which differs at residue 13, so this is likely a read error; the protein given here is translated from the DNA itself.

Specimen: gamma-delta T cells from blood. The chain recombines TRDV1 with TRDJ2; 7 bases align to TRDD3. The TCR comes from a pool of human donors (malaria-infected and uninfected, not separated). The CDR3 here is CALGDLPPGTRVDKMGDMTAQLFF. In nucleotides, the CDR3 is TGTGCTCTTGGGGACCTCCCCCCTGGCACTAGAGTGGATAAAATGGGGGACATGACAGCACAACTCTTCTTT.